The present entry profiles one T cell receptor (beta chain) with its context. Its cognate antigen is unknown. This sample is drawn from a study of CXCR3-negative and CXCR3-positive naive CD8 T cells. Study-wide points: CXCR3-expressing naive cells carried TRB CDR3s more hydrophobic than those of CXCR3-negative naive cells.

cDNA libraries for TRB were generated by 5' RACE incorporating UMI labels. From the 5' RACE reads, TCRdb lists one entry per CDR3 protein and no DNA. The repertoire table contains about 41,000 distinct CDR3 sequences. This CDR3 comprises 14 residues. The receptor was derived from a human donor in good health. Some clones in this sample may be carry-over from other donors' samples. The rearrangement joins TRBV12-3 or TRBV12-4 to TRBJ2-7. Sample: naive CXCR3- CD8+ T cells from blood. Subset of the sample: CD45RO-CCR7+CD27+CD95- naive CD8+ T cells lacking CXCR3 (TNR3-). CDR3 residues: CASRHLIVPYEQYF.